This T cell receptor (beta chain) was sequenced for a study of identical twins. This clonotype was counted between two and nine times. TCRdb reprocessed the 5' RACE reads via MiXCR and lists one record per CDR3 protein. The sample consists of 520,000 or so distinct CDR3 sequences, 20% to 25% of them appearing once. These data were also reused for a study on T cells expressing NK-cell markers. This second report adds: The sequencing cohort of eight donors included seven HCMV-seropositive individuals and one seronegative individual. These clonotypes, the leaders elsewhere, also led the CD3+CD56-NKG2C+ fraction in several donors.

Sequencing was done on a sample of CD4+ T cells sorted from blood. The sequence was collected from a woman aged 18-29 years in good health.

The CDR3 spells CATSPIGGEQYF. The CDR3 region has the DNA TGTGCCACCTCCCCGATAGGGGGCGAGCAGTACTTC. The V gene is TRBV7-9, the J gene TRBJ2-7; D might be TRBD1 (6 bases). The CDR3 is 12 residues long. The germline V gene has CDR1 SEHNR and CDR2 FQNEAQ (reference sequence). With 10 bases removed from V and 6 bases from J, the gap between germline ends came to 16 bases. Supplemented by reference TRBV7-9 and TRBJ2-7, the full variable domain reads DTGVSQNPRHKITKRGQNVTFRCDPISEHNRLYWYRQTLGQGPEFLTYFQNEAQLEKSRLLSDRFSAERPKGSFSTLEIQRTEQGDSAMYLCATSPIGGEQYFGPGTRLTVT.